The 21 T cell receptor beta chains reported below all come from one sample, sequenced in a study of T cells in women clearing cervical HPV infection. Clones were sequenced by immunoSEQ multiplex PCR, and TCRdb holds only the in-frame ones, with some missing. The table lists roughly 28,000 clones, with around 2.8% in the top ten. Material for sequencing was blood buffy coat. The source is a woman aged 18 to 69 with a cervical HPV16 infection that either progressed to CIN3+ or cleared (not recorded which).

Concerning this clone: The DNA ends 3 residues before the CDR3 does, and the rest of the CDR3 is filled in from the germline J gene. The chain carries TRBV19 and TRBJ2-2; TRBD2 matches at 9 bases. CDR3 length equals 18 residues. CDR1 is LNHDA, CDR2 SQIVND, per germline (reference sequence). Losses at the gene ends were 4 bases for V and 6 bases for J; bases not matched to a gene: 15. CDR3 sequence: CASSTKRSAGGWAGELFF. CDR3 DNA, as far as it was read: TGTGCCAGTAGTACCAAGAGATCGGCGGGAGGGTGGGCCGGGGAG.

On this clone itself: At one end the junction does not follow the germline gene, possibly because of a read error. The CDR3 end falls 3 residues outside the read, so it is completed with the germline J gene. Other DNA variants within this sample encode the same CDR3. The genes are TRBV6-1 and TRBJ2-3; TRBD2 aligns across 11 bases. The CDR3 contains 17 residues. Germline values: CDR1 MNHNS, CDR2 SASEGT. This chain's CDR3 is CASSEGLAGGPIDTQYF. The part of the CDR3 DNA that was read is TGTGCTAGCAGTGAAGGGTTAGCGGGGGGGCCAATAGATACG.

Regarding this clone: Coverage ceases 3 residues before the CDR3 finishes, and the germline J gene fills in the end. The rearrangement uses TRBV7-9 and TRBJ2-5; maybe TRBD2 (5 bases). The CDR3 loop spans 14 amino acids. Germline CDR1 reads SEHNR; CDR2 reads FQNEAQ (reference sequence). Trimming stripped 0 bases from V and 1 base from J, with 6 bases between. CDR3 loop: CASSLASGQETQYF. CDR3 DNA (partial): TGTGCCAGCAGCTTAGCCAGCGGCCAAGAGACC.

On this clone itself: Read sequence stops 3 residues before the CDR3 end, and the germline J gene provides the missing end. The chain has TRBV7-8 and TRBJ1-2, with 8 bases lining up with TRBD1. Germline CDR1 reads SGHVS; CDR2 reads FQNEAQ. V dropped 1 base and J dropped 7; count of bases not matched to a gene: 11. CDR3 size: 16 residues. The sequenced part of the CDR3 DNA is TGTGCCAGCAGCTTAGGATCCGGACAGGGAATGGGTGGC. Translated: CASSLGSGQGMGG. The whole CDR3 region reads CASSLGSGQGMGGYTF.

Remarks on this clone: The sequence runs out 3 residues before the end of the CDR3; the remainder is reconstructed from the germline J gene. The chain recombines TRBV7-6 with TRBJ1-1, with 7 bases lining up with TRBD1. The CDR3 spans 11 residues. The germline gives CDR1 SGHVS, CDR2 FNYEAQ. The CDR3 bases that were read are TGTGCCAGCAGCACCAGGGGGGAA. It specifies CASSTRGE. In full, the CDR3 reads CASSTRGEAFF.

In the case of this clone: The observed sequence ends 3 residues before the CDR3 terminus, with the missing tail filled in from the germline J gene. The genes are TRBV19 and TRBJ1-4; perhaps TRBD1 as D (5 bases). The germline gives CDR1 LNHDA, CDR2 SQIVND (reference sequence). This CDR3 has 14 amino acids. Trimming removed 6 bases at V and 6 bases at J, with 14 bases between. CDR3 sequence reads: CASSSQRGDEKLFF. CDR3 DNA, as far as it was read: TGTGCCAGTAGCAGCCAGAGGGGCGATGAAAAA.

Of note for this clone: The CDR3 extends 3 residues past the end of the read, so its final part is completed from the germline J gene. The rearrangement links TRBV5-1 to TRBJ2-5; D unresolved. The V gene's germline CDR1 is SGHRS and CDR2 YFSETQ. This CDR3 contains 14 residues. V lost 2 bases and J 1 base, leaving 9 bases between the germline ends. CDR3 bases read: TGCGCCAGCAGCTTCTACAGAGCCCAAGAGACC. It encodes CASSFYRAQET. The full CDR3 protein reads CASSFYRAQETQYF.

As regards this clone: The read is 3 residues too short to cover the CDR3 end, so that end is filled in from the germline J gene. The J gene is TRBJ2-5, the V gene TRBV2; D might be TRBD2 (6 bases). The germline V gene encodes CDR1 SNHLY and CDR2 FYNNEI. V was clipped by 5 bases and J by 5 bases, with 15 bases between them. This CDR3 has 14 amino acids. Partial CDR3 DNA: TGTGCCAGCAGTCCCCGTGGAGGAGGGGAGACC. It is translated as CASSPRGGGET. The whole CDR3 sequence reads CASSPRGGGETQYF.

A remark on this clone: From the germline J gene comes the end of the CDR3, since the read stops 3 residues before it. V gene TRBV28 combines with J gene TRBJ2-7; 7 positions match TRBD2. With 7 bases clipped from V and 5 bases from J, the junction kept 8 bases outside the gene matches. The CDR3 length is 13 residues. Germline V gene sequence: CDR1 MDHEN, CDR2 SYDVKM. Incomplete CDR3 DNA: TGTGCCAGCACCCTGGGAGGGGTCGACGAG. Protein: CASTLGGVDE. In full, the CDR3 reads CASTLGGVDEQYF.

This CDR3 reads CASSPPSNYGYTF. The CDR3 bases that were read are TGTGCCAGCAGCCCCCCTTCTAACTATGGC. The V and J genes are TRBV7-9 and TRBJ1-2, with no clear D. The read falls 3 residues short of the CDR3 end, and the missing part is taken from the germline J gene. V lost 5 bases and J lost 0, with 7 bases in between. Germline V gene lookup returns CDR1 SEHNR and CDR2 FQNEAQ (reference sequence). The CDR3 sequence is 13 residues long.

Concerning this clone itself: The read finishes 3 residues shy of the CDR3 end, and the germline J gene is used to complete it. The chain couples TRBV19 to TRBJ2-4; 7 bases are a match to TRBD1. CDR1 LNHDA and CDR2 SQIVND come from the germline V gene (reference sequence). This CDR3 has 15 residues. The CDR3 sequence is CASGITGEANYGQYF. The sequenced part of the CDR3 DNA is TGTGCCAGTGGGATCACAGGGGAAGCAAACTATGGT.

Details on this clone: With the read ending 3 residues before the CDR3 end, the germline J gene is used to fill in that end. The J gene is TRBJ2-3, the V gene TRBV5-1, with D possibly TRBD1 on 5 matching bases. CDR3 length: 14 residues. Germline V CDR1 and CDR2: SGHRS, YFSETQ. V lost 2 bases and J 4 bases, leaving 11 bases between the germline ends. CDR3 residues: CASSFSGLSDTQYF. The sequenced CDR3 bases are TGCGCCAGCAGCTTCTCAGGGTTGTCAGATACG.

A note on this clone: From the germline J gene comes the end of the CDR3, since the read stops 3 residues before it. The chain links TRBV7-7 to TRBJ2-1; the D gene is possibly TRBD2 (5 bases). The CDR3 has 15 residues. The V end was cut by 5 bases, the J end by 6 bases, with 17 bases between. The germline V gene encodes CDR1 SSHAT and CDR2 FNYEAQ (reference sequence). CDR3 DNA (partial): TGTGCCAGCAGCCCGAATAGCGTAGGAATCAATGAG. It translates to CASSPNSVGINE. The entire CDR3 protein reads CASSPNSVGINEQFF.

A word on this clone: The read ends 3 residues shy of where the CDR3 ends; the end is completed using the germline J gene. The rearrangement uses TRBV28 and TRBJ1-1; 9 nucleotides align to TRBD1. V was pared by 8 bases and J by 1 base, with 8 bases of the junction left unmatched. The germline gives CDR1 MDHEN, CDR2 SYDVKM. The CDR3 loop spans 15 amino acids. The sequenced part of the CDR3 DNA is TGTGCCAGCCTCCAAGGGGGACAGGGGAACACTGAA. Amino acid sequence: CASLQGGQGNTE. Given in full, the CDR3 is CASLQGGQGNTEAFF. The complete variable domain, with remaining parts taken from reference TRBV28 and TRBJ1-1, reads DVKVTQSSRYLVKRTGEKVFLECVQDMDHENMFWYRQDPGLGLRLIYFSYDVKMKEKGDIPEGYSVSREKKERFSLILESASTNQTSMYLCASLQGGQGNTEAFFGQGTRLTVV.

Worth noting for this clone: The read falls 3 residues short of the CDR3 end, and the missing part is taken from the germline J gene. This chain joins TRBV7-9 and TRBJ1-1; no firm D call. CDR3 length equals 13 residues. Trimming pared 6 bases from V and 7 bases from J, leaving 15 bases between. Germline CDR1 SEHNR, CDR2 FQNEAQ (reference sequence). Partial CDR3 DNA: TGTGCCAGCAGAGCCGTCCGGGGTGATGAA. This encodes CASRAVRGDE. The whole CDR3 region reads CASRAVRGDEAFF.

Details on this clone: Sequencing ends 3 residues short of the CDR3 end; the germline J gene provides the rest. This chain uses TRBV2 with TRBJ1-2, with 7 bases aligning to TRBD1. The germline gives CDR1 SNHLY, CDR2 FYNNEI. CDR3 size: 13 residues. The CDR3 DNA, read in part, is TGTGCCGAAGGGGGCGGGACGCCTGGGGGC. It yields the protein CAEGGGTPGG. The entire CDR3 reads CAEGGGTPGGYTF.

As concerns this clone: From the germline J gene comes the end of the CDR3, since the read stops 3 residues before it. The chain joins TRBV11-2 to TRBJ1-1; 8 nucleotides align to TRBD1. The V gene end was trimmed by 4 bases and the J gene end by 4 bases; junction bases not matched to a gene: 5. This CDR3 has 14 amino acids. CDR1 is SGHAT, CDR2 FQNNGV, per germline. The part of the CDR3 DNA that was read is TGTGCCAGCAGCTCCCACAGGGGGATCACTGAA. The encoded protein is CASSSHRGITE. The whole CDR3 reads CASSSHRGITEAFF. Together with reference TRBV11-2 and TRBJ1-1, the CDR3 gives the full variable domain: EAGVAQSPRYKIIEKRQSVAFWCNPISGHATLYWYQQILGQGPKLLIQFQNNGVVDDSQLPKDRFSAERLKGVDSTLKIQPAKLEDSAVYLCASSSHRGITEAFFGQGTRLTVV.

Turning to this clone: The read ends 3 residues before the CDR3 terminus; that terminus is restored from the germline J gene. The chain recombines TRBV7-9 with TRBJ2-5; D is possibly TRBD1 (6 bases). Germline-derived CDR1 and CDR2 are SEHNR and FQNEAQ (reference sequence). Trimming pared 5 bases from V and 5 bases from J, leaving 9 bases between. The CDR3 totals 12 residues. CDR3 bases read: TGTGCCAGCAGCGCGGACAGCGAGACC. Its translation: CASSADSET. In full, the CDR3 reads CASSADSETQYF.

Notes on this clone: Read coverage stops 3 residues before the CDR3 terminus; the germline J gene supplies the remainder. The V gene is TRBV7-9, the J gene TRBJ1-1; 9 bases align to TRBD1. This CDR3 is built from 15 residues. J gave up 3 bases and V 1 base, and 3 bases lay outside the gene matches. Germline CDR1 and CDR2: SEHNR and FQNEAQ (reference sequence). Incomplete CDR3 DNA: TGTGCCAGCAGCTTAGTTAGGGACAGGGACACTGAA. Its protein product is CASSLVRDRDTE. The full CDR3 is CASSLVRDRDTEAFF.

About this clone: The sequenced fragment ends 3 residues before the CDR3 boundary, so the rest is inferred from the germline J gene. This chain links TRBV5-1 with TRBJ2-2, with 15 bases that match TRBD2. With 3 bases clipped from V and 6 bases from J, the junction kept 0 bases outside the gene matches. This CDR3 comprises 15 residues. Germline values: CDR1 SGHRS, CDR2 YFSETQ. The CDR3 bases that were read are TGCGCCAGCAGCTGGACTAGCGGGGGGGCCGGGGAG. Translation: CASSWTSGGAGE. The full-length CDR3 reads as CASSWTSGGAGELFF.

The CDR3: CASSEEVTLLYGYTF. The sequenced CDR3 bases are TGTGCCAGCAGTGAAGAAGTGACTCTTCTCTATGGC. The chain is built from TRBV6-1 and TRBJ1-2; D gene ambiguous. The CDR3 extends 3 residues past the end of the read, so its final part is completed from the germline J gene. The CDR3 totals 15 residues. Germline-derived CDR1 and CDR2 are MNHNS and SASEGT. Trimming left V 1 base short and J 4 bases short, with 13 bases between.